The rows below give T cell receptor beta chains drawn from one sample of a study of glioma-infiltrating T cells. MiXCR, run by TCRdb on the multiplex PCR reads, gives a single entry per CDR3 protein. The sample shows around 350,000 distinct CDR3 sequences, roughly two fifths of them seen only once. Sequenced sample: glioma tissue, nonneoplastic brain tissue, or PBMCs (not recorded which). These receptors originate from a human donor with low-grade glioma or glioblastoma, undergoing nonglioma brain surgery, or in good health (not recorded which). Both conserved end residues are part of each CDR3. Each record gives: D gene, V gene, CDR3 length, clone size, J gene, CDR3 protein, CDR3 DNA. A D gene is named only where the DNA matches it firmly. The size of a clone is reported for some rows only, either as once, few or many, or as a class for expanded clones.

>TRBD2|TRBV20-1|17|few|TRBJ2-1
CSATPGTSGIGRDEQFF
TGCAGTGCTACCCCCGGGACTAGCGGCATAGGACGGGATGAGCAGTTCTTC
>TRBD2|TRBV7-9|14|NA|TRBJ2-7
CASSLVLAGYEQYF
TGTGCCAGCAGCTTAGTACTAGCGGGCTACGAGCAGTACTTC
>NA|TRBV7-6|13|NA|TRBJ2-1
CASSSLVFGKQFF
TGTGCCAGCAGCTCACTAGTATTCGGTAAGCAGTTCTTC
>TRBD1|TRBV6-2/TRBV6-3|16|few|TRBJ1-5
CASSYSTGGRNQPQHF
TGTGCCAGCAGTTACTCGACAGGGGGTAGGAATCAGCCCCAGCATTTT
>TRBD1|TRBV20-1|16|many|TRBJ1-6
CSARRQGSSYNSPLHF
TGCAGTGCTAGAAGACAGGGAAGCTCCTATAATTCACCCCTCCACTTT
>NA|TRBV4-2|17|NA|TRBJ2-3
CASSIRTGRVRTDTQYF
TGTGCCAGCAGTATTAGGACAGGGAGGGTTCGGACAGATACGCAGTATTTT
>TRBD1|TRBV20-1|15|many|TRBJ1-2
CSATPPTGEFHGYTF
TGCAGTGCTACACCACCCACAGGGGAGTTTCATGGCTACACCTTC
>NA|TRBV20-1|13|NA|TRBJ1-6
CSARRGEGSPLHF
TGCAGTGCTAGAAGGGGGGAGGGTTCACCCCTCCACTTT
>NA|TRBV7-9|15|NA|TRBJ2-7
CASSDPWAAEGEQYF
TGTGCCAGCAGCGACCCCTGGGCGGCTGAGGGCGAGCAGTACTTC
>NA|TRBV27|14|many|TRBJ2-1
CASQAGSSYNEQFF
TGTGCCAGTCAGGCGGGGAGCTCCTACAATGAGCAGTTCTTC
>NA|TRBV4-1|17|NA|TRBJ2-1
CASSQWGVQAGGNEQFF
TGCGCCAGCAGCCAGTGGGGGGTCCAGGCCGGGGGCAATGAGCAGTTCTTC
>NA|TRBV6-1|15|many|TRBJ2-1
CASSLGPGDYNEQFF
TGTGCCAGCAGTTTGGGACCCGGCGACTACAATGAGCAGTTCTTC
>NA|TRBV3-1|15|NA|TRBJ1-1
CASSQGTVMNTEAFF
TGTGCCAGCAGCCAAGGGACAGTCATGAACACTGAAGCTTTCTTT
>NA|TRBV10-3|12|few|TRBJ2-1
CAINKGRGEQFF
TGTGCCATCAACAAGGGGCGCGGGGAGCAGTTCTTC
>TRBD2|TRBV6-2/TRBV6-3|18|NA|TRBJ2-7
CANSYPALGSGGLYEQYF
TGTGCCAACAGTTACCCCGCGCTGGGCAGCGGGGGCCTCTACGAGCAGTACTTC
>NA|TRBV4-1|15|few|TRBJ2-1
CASSQGLSGYNEQFF
TGCGCCAGCAGCCAAGGCCTTTCCGGATACAATGAGCAGTTCTTC
>NA|TRBV27|12|NA|TRBJ2-7
CASSQNGNEQYF
TGTGCCAGCAGCCAGAATGGGAATGAGCAGTACTTC
>NA|TRBV4-1|15|few|TRBJ1-2
CASSQPGRSSNGYTF
TGCGCCAGCAGCCAACCAGGACGTTCCTCCAATGGCTACACCTTC
>NA|TRBV7-9|15|NA|TRBJ1-2
CASSLVTPKPYGYTF
TGTGCCAGCAGCTTAGTTACTCCGAAGCCCTATGGCTACACCTTC
>NA|TRBV4-1|16|few|TRBJ1-3
CASSQDGGGSGNTIYF
TGCGCCAGCAGCCAAGATGGAGGGGGCTCTGGAAACACCATATATTTT
>NA|TRBV20-1|14|few|TRBJ2-7
CSAPPAGTEYEQYF
TGCAGTGCCCCTCCCGCAGGAACGGAGTACGAGCAGTACTTC
>TRBD2|TRBV15|14|many|TRBJ2-7
CATSRAGGSYEQYF
TGTGCCACCAGCAGAGCGGGGGGCTCCTACGAGCAGTACTTC
>TRBD1|TRBV11-1|14|NA|TRBJ2-7
CASSHSGGTYEQHF
TGTGCCAGCAGCCATTCAGGGGGCACCTACGAGCAGCACTTC
>NA|TRBV7-2|15|many|TRBJ1-5
CASSPTVVSNQPQHF
TGTGCCAGCAGCCCGACAGTAGTTAGCAATCAGCCCCAGCATTTT
>TRBD1|TRBV7-2|16|many|TRBJ2-3
CASSLGTGDPTDTQYF
TGTGCCAGCAGCTTGGGGACAGGGGACCCGACAGATACGCAGTATTTT
>TRBD1|TRBV28|13|few|TRBJ1-5
CAGSGGEVQPQHF
TGTGCCGGATCAGGGGGCGAGGTACAACCCCAGCATTTT
>NA|TRBV20-1|13|NA|TRBJ2-3
CSARVEATDTQYF
TGCAGTGCTAGAGTGGAGGCCACAGATACGCAGTATTTT
>NA|TRBV6-1|15|NA|TRBJ1-1
CASSGPGHRGTEAFF
TGTGCCAGCAGTGGACCGGGACACCGGGGCACTGAAGCTTTCTTT
>TRBD1|TRBV7-9|15|NA|TRBJ2-5
CASSNPGTGVDEQYF
TGTGCCAGCAGCAACCCCGGGACAGGAGTTGATGAGCAGTACTTC
>NA|TRBV2|11|few|TRBJ1-4
CASSGIGELFF
TGTGCCAGCAGTGGCATTGGAGAACTGTTTTTT
>TRBD2|TRBV5-1|15|NA|TRBJ2-1
CASSSAGLAGGEQFF
TGCGCCAGCAGTTCTGCGGGACTAGCGGGAGGCGAGCAGTTCTTC
>NA|TRBV28|14|few|TRBJ2-4
CASGVDVAKNIQYF
TGTGCCAGCGGGGTAGATGTAGCCAAAAACATTCAGTACTTC
>NA|TRBV27|17|NA|TRBJ2-7
CASSSFVTVSSYSEQYF
TGTGCCAGCAGCTCTTTCGTTACAGTTAGCTCCTACAGTGAGCAGTACTTC
>NA|TRBV7-2|16|NA|TRBJ1-2
CASSLAGYPRRYGYTF
TGTGCCAGCAGCTTAGCCGGTTACCCAAGAAGGTATGGCTACACCTTC
>NA|TRBV11-2|12|NA|TRBJ1-2
CASSRQDYGYTF
TGTGCCAGCAGCAGACAGGACTATGGCTACACCTTC
>NA|TRBV7-9|14|NA|TRBJ1-2
CASSASGAGGGYTF
TGTGCCAGCAGCGCCTCCGGGGCCGGGGGTGGCTACACCTTC
>NA|TRBV5-1|13|NA|TRBJ2-1
CASSQGTSNEQFF
TGCGCCAGCAGCCAAGGGACCAGCAATGAGCAGTTCTTC
>TRBD2|TRBV20-1|16|NA|TRBJ2-1
CSARDLAGVDYNEQFF
TGCAGTGCTAGAGATTTAGCGGGAGTGGACTACAATGAGCAGTTCTTC
>NA|TRBV6-6|13|many|TRBJ2-7
CASSYSPLYEQYF
TGTGCCAGCAGTTACTCCCCCCTTTACGAGCAGTACTTC
>NA|TRBV20-1|13|few|TRBJ1-5
CSARGPGAQPQHF
TGCAGTGCTAGAGGTCCAGGGGCCCAGCCCCAGCATTTT
>NA|TRBV27|16|many|TRBJ2-1
CASSLTWAGTFDEQFF
TGTGCCAGCAGCCTCACGTGGGCAGGGACCTTTGATGAGCAGTTCTTC
>TRBD2|TRBV25-1|14|many|TRBJ2-1
CASIHSGRSNEQFF
TGTGCCAGCATCCATAGCGGGAGGTCGAATGAGCAGTTCTTC
>NA|TRBV20-1|14|NA|TRBJ2-7
CSARDPQSSYEQYF
TGCAGTGCTAGAGATCCACAAAGCTCCTACGAGCAGTACTTC
>TRBD2|TRBV28|20|NA|TRBJ2-1
CASSSKTISRLAGGGNEQFF
TGTGCCAGCAGTTCCAAAACCATCTCTCGCCTAGCGGGAGGAGGCAATGAGCAGTTCTTC
>TRBD1|TRBV28|16|NA|TRBJ2-5
CASSDTRTGGEETQYF
TGTGCCAGCAGTGATACCCGGACAGGGGGCGAGGAGACCCAGTACTTC
>NA|TRBV2|14|NA|TRBJ2-2
CASTQGSNTGELFF
TGTGCCAGCACTCAGGGTTCGAACACCGGGGAGCTGTTTTTT
>NA|TRBV29-1|11|NA|TRBJ2-5
CSVEDRGPRYF
TGCAGCGTTGAAGATCGGGGGCCCCGGTACTTC
>TRBD1|TRBV11-2|14|NA|TRBJ1-1
CASSLTTGGLEAFF
TGTGCCAGCAGCTTAACGACAGGGGGCCTTGAAGCTTTCTTT
>TRBD1|TRBV10-3|16|few|TRBJ1-2
CAINILRTGPNYGYTF
TGTGCCATCAACATACTCAGGACAGGGCCTAACTATGGCTACACCTTC
>TRBD2|TRBV20-1|14|NA|TRBJ2-1
CSALGTSGKDEQFF
TGCAGTGCTCTCGGGACTAGCGGGAAGGATGAGCAGTTCTTC
>NA|TRBV27|16|many|TRBJ1-1
CASTPTGTLRNTEAFF
TGTGCCAGCACCCCAACCGGGACACTGAGGAACACTGAAGCTTTCTTT
>NA|TRBV29-1|14|few|TRBJ2-1
CSVATRFVVDEQFF
TGCAGCGTTGCGACTAGGTTTGTGGTAGATGAGCAGTTCTTC
>NA|TRBV6-1|16|many|TRBJ1-5
CASSQSTDPDDQPQHF
TGTGCCAGCAGTCAATCCACAGATCCCGATGATCAGCCCCAGCATTTT
>TRBD1|TRBV20-1|12|NA|TRBJ2-1
CSTGGGYNEQFF
TGCAGCACAGGGGGCGGATACAATGAGCAGTTCTTC
>TRBD2|TRBV7-9|16|NA|TRBJ2-7
CASSLTWTSATYEQYF
TGTGCCAGCAGCTTAACATGGACTAGCGCCACCTACGAGCAGTACTTC
>NA|TRBV7-3|14|few|TRBJ2-1
CASRAGGGYNEQFF
TGTGCCAGCAGGGCTGGGGGAGGCTACAATGAGCAGTTCTTC
>NA|TRBV20-1|14|NA|TRBJ1-3
CSARQAISGNTIYF
TGCAGTGCTAGACAGGCCATCTCTGGAAACACCATATATTTT
>NA|TRBV20-1|13|NA|TRBJ2-7
CSARDLGWPEQYF
TGCAGTGCTAGAGATCTGGGCTGGCCCGAGCAGTACTTC
>NA|TRBV14|12|NA|TRBJ2-7
CASSQEGRRQYF
TGTGCCAGCAGCCAAGAGGGGAGAAGGCAGTACTTC